This T cell receptor beta chain appears in the sequencing data of a study of regulatory T cells in long-lasting Graves disease (dated by TCRdb to the early 2020s). About the investigation overall: Antithyroid drugs had been taken for less than 3 months by newly diagnosed Graves' disease patients. Persistent Graves' disease patients were compared with newly diagnosed Graves' disease patients by peripheral blood TCR sequencing and RNA sequencing. The study was registered as a clinical trial and conducted in China. A total of 33 samples were covered by TCR sequencing, comprising roughly 13 persistent and about 20 newly diagnosed Graves' disease patients. Broader findings and caveats from the paper: A larger number of public clonotypes was shared among persistent patients (approximately 3,000) than among newly diagnosed patients (around 970). Persistent Graves' disease patients showed lower TCR Shannon entropy and fewer highly expanded clones than newly diagnosed patients, suggesting clonal expansion. Persistent disease showed preferential use of TRBV28, TRBJ1-2 and TRBJ2-5, whereas newly diagnosed disease favored TRBV20-1 and TRBJ2-1. The authors noted that the small sample size was a limitation that may lower accuracy. Only the TCR beta chain was sequenced and analyzed. Because the primary lesion, thyroid tissue, could not be accessed, the study looked at peripheral blood alone.

The sample's time point label is to be understood as: newly diagnosed GD, antithyroid drugs for less than 3 months. RNA was extracted from PBMCs in TRIzol for both TCR sequencing and RNA sequencing. Graves' disease was diagnosed according to American Thyroid Association guidelines. Recruitment of patients was carried out at an endocrinology department in Xi'an, China. From each patient, approximately 10 milliliters of peripheral blood was collected into an EDTA anticoagulant tube. Ficoll Paque Plus density gradient separation was used to isolate PBMCs, and no further T cell sorting was done. An Agilent 2100 Bioanalyzer and agarose gel were used to assess RNA quality, and a NanoDrop 2000 was used to measure RNA concentration. This clonotype came up many times. The clone's antigen remains unknown. It has no much larger one-base neighbor in the sample; base qualities were not kept. Libraries were made using multiplex PCR. The reads were generated on an Illumina HiSeq 4000. iRepertoire HTBI primers and Arm-PCR amplification of CDR3 regions were used to construct TCR beta libraries. Before sequencing, the PCR products went through gel purification. Per the source publication's procedure: Across samples, around 62 TRBV and 14 TRBJ segments were identified and used for gene usage analysis of CDR3 amino acid clonotypes. COPE and FqMerger were used to merge filtered high-quality paired reads into contigs. Contigs were aligned with BLAST to IMGT TRBV, TRBD and TRBJ reference genes, and CDR3 was defined per IMGT. Highly expanded clones were defined as clonotypes with a frequency above 0.1%. Shannon entropy was used to measure repertoire diversity, and the Gini coefficient was used to measure V-J evenness. A clonotype found in more than one individual was treated as public. TCRdb reprocessing: public reads trimmed at Q25 with fastp, clones called with MiXCR, in-frame beta chains kept. Rows matching on CDR3 protein sequence are summarized as one entry with the most common DNA and genes. TCRdb, not the original authors, processed these V and J calls. Within this sample are some 220,000 distinct CDR3 sequences, with roughly a fifth of them counted one time only. About 11% of the sample is taken by the ten largest.

Including cysteine and phenylalanine, the CDR3 has 13 amino acids. Just the 39-base CDR3 DNA is kept, in frame starting at base 1. Based on the germline V gene (reference sequence), the CDR1 and CDR2 sequences are SEHNR and FQNEAQ. Relative to germline, V is 0 bases shorter and J is 7 bases shorter, with 9 bases between their ends. These same data were also listed under a study on T cells in Graves' hyperthyroidism and ophthalmopathy. According to the second study: Graves' hyperthyroidism was defined as stable when no progression to ophthalmopathy occurred over 18 months of follow-up. Hyperthyroidism patients were newly diagnosed, with disease duration under 2 months, and aged 18 to 65 years. Patients with uncontrolled infections, other autoimmune diseases, pregnancy or lactation were excluded. Clinical symptoms, serum thyroxine and TRAb, thyroid ultrasound, and orbital computed tomography formed the basis for the diagnoses. The first round of RT-PCR for the TCR CDR3 was performed with the HTBI primer set and the Qiagen OneStep RT-PCR kit. Most expanded thyroid clonotypes (frequency above 0.001) were also detected in blood, a finding suggesting that blood repertoires may reflect thyroid immune responses. A 13 V-J signature model separated ophthalmopathy from stable hyperthyroidism, with approximately 87% sensitivity and 81% to 83% specificity in cross-validation and 80%/75% in testing. In validation, the model predicted progression to ophthalmopathy a median of roughly 6.2 months before onset, with about 70% sensitivity and around 76% specificity. To identify distinguishing TCR V-J signatures, a discovery cohort of around 100 patients was used, comprising 40 to 45 with Graves' ophthalmopathy and 57 with stable Graves' hyperthyroidism. Prospective prediction of ophthalmopathy was tested in an independent validation cohort consisting of fewer than 20 hyperthyroidism patients and about 17 patients who later progressed to ophthalmopathy. For training and testing, the 95 to 100 patients in the discovery cohort were randomly divided in a 7:3 ratio. In addition, the study compared T-cell repertoires in thyroid tissue and in blood from 6 or 7 Graves' hyperthyroidism patients. Once sampling was done, hyperthyroidism patients were given methimazole at a starting dose of 30 mg daily, whereas ophthalmopathy patients were given high-dose intravenous methylprednisolone. Libraries were constructed in a second round of multiplex PCR, after which size selection and purification were carried out. The libraries were sequenced on an Illumina HiSeq2000 using paired-end 100 bp reads. SOAPnuke was used to process the raw data, with reads discarded if the reads contained adapters or uncalled bases, had a mean Phred below 15, or lacked an exact constant-primer or identifier match. COPE v1.2.5 was used to merge high-quality paired reads, and clonotypes were defined as unique nucleotide sequences. MiTCR v1.1 was used to align the clonotypes against IMGT TRBV, TRBD and TRBJ reference segments. The analysis included only V-J combinations with a frequency above 0.0001, which together covered more than 99% of the repertoires. A TCS score was defined as the ratio between F50 (clonal expansion) and ExV (chaos), using BLOSUM62-based TCRdist between CDR3 peptides within each V-J. Welch's t-statistics and random forest reduced just over 500 V-J features to 10 to 15, which were used in a naive Bayes classifier (R e1071). No statistical method was used to fix the sample size in advance, and group allocation was not hidden from the investigators. The paper reports TCR Vbeta CDR3 sequencing of approximately 140 peripheral blood samples: over 40 ophthalmopathy, over 70 hyperthyroidism and 17 progressor patients.

This receptor chain uses TRBV7-9 and TRBJ1-1; no D segment can be confidently identified. This TCR was sampled from a woman between 25 and 40 years old with Graves disease. Donor details come from another sample of the same person, matched by shared clones. Sequencing was performed on peripheral blood mononuclear cells (PBMCs), taken at new diagnosis, from a patient treated with antithyroid drugs. The bases read TGTGCCAGCAGCTTAGCGTCCCAGTTTGAAGCTTTCTTT. Protein translation: CASSLASQFEAFF.